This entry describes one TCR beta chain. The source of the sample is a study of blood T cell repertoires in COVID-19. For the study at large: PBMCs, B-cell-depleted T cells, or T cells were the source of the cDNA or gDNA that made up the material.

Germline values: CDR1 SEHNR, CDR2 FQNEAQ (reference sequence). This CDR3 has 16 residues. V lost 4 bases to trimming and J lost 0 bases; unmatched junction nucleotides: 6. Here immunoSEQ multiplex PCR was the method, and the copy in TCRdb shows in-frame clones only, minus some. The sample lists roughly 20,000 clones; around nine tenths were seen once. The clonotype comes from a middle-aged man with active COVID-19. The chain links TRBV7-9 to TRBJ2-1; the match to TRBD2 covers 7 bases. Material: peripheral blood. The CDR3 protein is CASSSSSGGSYNEQFF. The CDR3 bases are TGTGCCAGCAGCTCGTCTAGCGGAGGCTCCTACAATGAGCAGTTCTTC.